Below, one TCR beta chain is given with its context. As yet, its antigen is unknown. This sample is part of a study of shared clonotypes between healthy human individuals. General observations from the study: Unshared clonotypes carried lower generation probabilities than those common to all four donors. Richness estimates generally favored naive over memory subsets.

Germline V gene data show CDR1 as SGHNT and CDR2 as YENEEA. The V gene lost 2 bases and the J gene lost 1 base, with 11 bases spanning the gap. The length of the CDR3 is 15 residues. The assay was carried out at the deep level. Method: immunoSEQ multiplex PCR; TCRdb's copy keeps in-frame clones and lacks some. The table shows about 600,000 clones, with approximately 97% occurring only once. The J gene is TRBJ1-1, the V gene TRBV11-3; D remains unclear. The receptor was isolated from a woman aged 30 to 39 in good health. Sequences were obtained from naive CD4+ T cells sorted from blood. Subset of the sample: CD45RA+ positively selected. This CDR3 reads CASSLTDDKNTEAFF. DNA for the CDR3: TGTGCCAGCAGCTTAACGGATGACAAGAACACTGAAGCTTTCTTT.